This T cell receptor (beta chain) was sequenced during a study of blood T cell repertoires in COVID-19. Turning to the study itself: Samples taken during acute and convalescent COVID-19 were collected in the United States, Italy and Spain. PBMCs, B-cell-depleted T cells, or T cells were the source of the cDNA or gDNA that made up the material.

In the source study's methods: For nucleated cells, counts were estimated from reference gene primer amplification. The method was immunoSEQ multiplex PCR; TCRdb's version includes in-frame clones alone and lacks a portion of them. V and J calls and clone size are given by that table; D and trimming were obtained from the DNA. The table shows roughly 410,000 clones, with around 87% occurring only once. Seattle's enrolled individuals joined amid active infection and were then monitored longitudinally. The V gene's germline CDR1 is MNHEY and CDR2 SVGAGI. Trimming cost V 7 bases and J 5 bases; bases outside gene matches: 8. This CDR3 has 14 amino acids.

Input material: peripheral blood. The rearrangement joins TRBV6-5 to TRBJ2-5; 9 nucleotides agree with TRBD2. This sequence originates from an older woman with COVID-19, enrolled during active disease. This CDR3 reads CASKAGGPRETQYF. CDR3 nucleotide sequence: TGTGCCAGCAAAGCGGGGGGCCCAAGGGAGACCCAGTACTTC.